This entry lists 28 T cell receptor beta chains sequenced from one sample in a study of blood T cell repertoires in COVID-19. Only in-frame clones appear in the TCRdb table, and some are missing; sequencing was by immunoSEQ multiplex PCR. The sample lists some 290,000 clones; nearly 90% were seen once. Sequenced sample: peripheral blood. Receptors were obtained from a woman in her thirties or forties with COVID-19, enrolled during active disease.

The chain is built from TRBV5-8 and TRBJ1-4; tentative D call: TRBD1 (5 bases). CDR1 SGHTS and CDR2 YDEGEE come from the germline V gene. The CDR3 covers 14 residues. V gave up 0 bases and J gave up 8 bases, with 11 bases separating them. In DNA, the CDR3 is TGTGCCAGCAGCTTGGGGCAGGGTGGAGAAAAACTGTTTTTT. It codes for CASSLGQGGEKLFF. Variable domain in full (rest from reference TRBV5-8 and TRBJ1-4): EAGVTQSPTHLIKTRGQQATLRCSPISGHTSVYWYQQALGLGLQFLLWYDEGEERNRGNFPPRFSGRQFPNYSSELNVNALELEDSALYLCASSLGQGGEKLFFGSGTQLSVL.

The chain uses TRBV24-1 and TRBJ2-2; possibly TRBD1 for D (6 bases). The CDR3 has 15 amino acids. With 1 base removed from V and 7 bases from J, the gap between germline ends came to 12 bases. Germline lookup yields CDR1 KGHDR and CDR2 SFDVKD. Written as DNA, the CDR3 is TGTGCCACCAGTGATTTTAGGGACACAGGCGGGGAGCTGTTTTTT. This gives the protein CATSDFRDTGGELFF.

V gene TRBV9 combines with J gene TRBJ1-5, with 7 positions matching TRBD1. Trimming cost V 0 bases and J 1 base; bases outside gene matches: 1. Germline V gene lookup returns CDR1 SGDLS and CDR2 YYNGEE. The CDR3 extends over 15 amino acids. CDR3: CASSVGQGSNQPQHF. CDR3 in DNA: TGTGCCAGCAGCGTAGGACAGGGAAGCAATCAGCCCCAGCATTTT.

The V and J genes are TRBV5-8 and TRBJ1-5; the match to TRBD1 covers 8 bases. CDR1 and CDR2 (germline): SGHTS, YDEGEE. J gave up 5 bases and V 1 base, and 2 bases lay outside the gene matches. This CDR3 spans 14 amino acids. CDR3 loop: CASSLLDRDQPQHF. In nucleotides, the CDR3 is TGTGCCAGCAGCTTGTTGGACAGGGATCAGCCCCAGCATTTT.

The chain links TRBV19 to TRBJ1-1; 7 nucleotides match TRBD1. This CDR3 spans 16 amino acids. V shed 5 bases, J shed 3 bases, and the junction held 12 bases outside the gene matches. Germline V lookup: CDR1 LNHDA, CDR2 SQIVND (reference sequence). CDR3 in DNA: TGTGCCAGTAGTGCACCTCGGACAGGCCGGGACACTGAAGCTTTCTTT. As protein: CASSAPRTGRDTEAFF.

The rearrangement links TRBV30 to TRBJ2-1; possible D gene TRBD2, 6 bases. Germline V gene data show CDR1 as GTSNPN and CDR2 as SVGIG (reference sequence). The V end lost 2 bases, the J end lost 10 bases, and 21 bases lay between the germline ends. This CDR3 contains 15 residues. CDR3 DNA: TGTGCCTGGAGTACCTCTCTGTACCGGGCGGGGGAGCAGTTCTTC. This sequence encodes CAWSTSLYRAGEQFF.

The chain has TRBV29-1 and TRBJ1-2; D call uncertain. The CDR3 has 12 residues. The V end was cut by 6 bases, the J end by 4 bases, with 12 bases between. CDR1 and CDR2 from the germline V gene are SQVTM and ANQGSEA. The DNA of the CDR3 is TGCAGCGTCCGAGAATCGGGCTATGGCTACACCTTC. Protein sequence: CSVRESGYGYTF.

This clone occurred a few times. CDR3 in DNA: TGTGCCAGCAGTTACTCTCAGGGGGAAGGTTCACCCCTCCACTTT. This codes for CASSYSQGEGSPLHF. J is TRBJ1-6 and V is TRBV6-2 or TRBV6-3; 7 bases line up with TRBD1. Germline loops: CDR1 MNHEY, CDR2 SVGEGT. V lost 0 bases and J lost 9; bases outside the gene matches: 5. This CDR3 is 15 amino acids long.

J is TRBJ1-6 and V is TRBV27; tentative D call: TRBD1 (5 bases). Between the trimmed V and J ends, which lost 3 bases and 9 bases, there was a span of 12 bases. The germline CDR1 and CDR2 sequences are MNHEY and SMNVEV (reference sequence). This CDR3 comprises 14 residues. The CDR3 loop reads CASSLPGLGSPLHF. As DNA, the CDR3 is TGTGCCAGCAGTTTGCCAGGGTTGGGTTCACCCCTCCACTTT.

The J gene is TRBJ1-2, the V gene TRBV6-5; D possibly corresponds to TRBD1 (5 bases). The germline V gene encodes CDR1 MNHEY and CDR2 SVGAGI. Trimming removed 4 bases at V and 4 bases at J, with 10 bases between. The CDR3 sequence is 13 residues long. The CDR3 coding sequence is TGTGCCAGCAGTTCCCAGGGCGGCTATGGCTACACCTTC. Translating it yields CASSSQGGYGYTF.

The V gene is TRBV7-2, the J gene TRBJ1-1; D gene uncertain. Germline CDR1 is SGHTA and CDR2 is FQGNSA. The CDR3 runs 14 residues. Trimming left V 6 bases short and J 4 bases short, with 15 bases between. CDR3 region: CASSSDIWATEAFF. In DNA form, the CDR3 reads TGTGCCAGCAGTTCCGACATCTGGGCCACTGAAGCTTTCTTT.

The chain uses TRBV10-3 and TRBJ2-7; 8 nucleotides align to TRBD1. The CDR3 sequence is 15 residues long. V shed 4 bases, J shed 3 bases, and the junction held 8 bases outside the gene matches. Germline V gene data show CDR1 as ENHRY and CDR2 as SYGVKD. The CDR3 DNA follows: TGTGCCATCAGTGCGCCGGGACAGGCGAACTACGAGCAGTACTTC. Translating gives CAISAPGQANYEQYF.

The V gene is TRBV6-4, the J gene TRBJ2-1; 8 bases fit TRBD2. CDR1 and CDR2 from the germline V gene are MRHNA and SNTAGT. The trim removed 2 bases at V and 3 bases at J, leaving 6 bases unmatched. This CDR3 spans 16 amino acids. In DNA, the CDR3 is TGTGCCAGCAGTGACCCTAAAGCGGGAGACTACAATGAGCAGTTCTTC. It is translated as CASSDPKAGDYNEQFF.

Concerning this clone itself: One junction end does not reproduce the germline sequence, and a read error may be involved. This chain uses TRBV9 with TRBJ2-3; the D gene is possibly TRBD2 (5 bases). Looked up from germline, CDR1 is SGDLS and CDR2 is YYNGEE. The CDR3 covers 10 residues. The CDR3 DNA is TGTGCCAGCAGCGCCCAACCGCGGGATTTT. This sequence encodes CASSAQPRDF.

This rearrangement joins TRBV5-4 to TRBJ2-7; TRBD2 agrees at 7 bases. Germline V gene sequence: CDR1 SGHNT, CDR2 YYREEE (reference sequence). The V and J ends lost 2 bases and 0 bases, in that order; junction bases with no gene match: 5. The CDR3 runs 15 residues. In DNA form, the CDR3 reads TGTGCCAGCAGCTTACGCGGGGGAAGCTCCTACGAGCAGTACTTC. This gives the protein CASSLRGGSSYEQYF.

The chain carries TRBV18 and TRBJ1-1; D might be TRBD1 (5 bases). Germline V gene sequence: CDR1 KGHSH, CDR2 LQKENI. V lost 4 bases to trimming and J lost 0 bases, with 9 bases between them. The CDR3 has 14 amino acids. Written as DNA, the CDR3 is TGTGCCAGCTCACGGGCGGGGGTGAACACTGAAGCTTTCTTT. Its translation is CASSRAGVNTEAFF. The full variable domain, completed using reference TRBV18 and TRBJ1-1, is NAGVMQNPRHLVRRRGQEARLRCSPMKGHSHVYWYRQLPEEGLKFMVYLQKENIIDESGMPKERFSAEFPKEGPSILRIQQVVRGDSAAYFCASSRAGVNTEAFFGQGTRLTVV.

The chain has TRBV2 and TRBJ1-2; 10 nucleotides align to TRBD1. The CDR3 length is 15 residues. V trimming: 7 bases; J trimming: 8 bases; junction bases outside the gene matches: 13. Germline V lookup: CDR1 SNHLY, CDR2 FYNNEI. This CDR3 reads CASTADRGQWNGYTF. For the CDR3, the DNA is TGTGCCAGCACCGCCGACAGGGGGCAATGGAACGGCTACACCTTC.

J is TRBJ1-2 and V is TRBV6-5; weak D call: TRBD1 (6 bases). The CDR3 contains 14 residues. With 5 bases removed from V and 5 bases from J, the gap between germline ends came to 15 bases. Germline V gene data show CDR1 as MNHEY and CDR2 as SVGAGI. The CDR3: CASSKRTAKYGYTF. CDR3 DNA sequence: TGTGCCAGCAGTAAGAGGACAGCCAAGTATGGCTACACCTTC.

J is TRBJ2-7 and V is TRBV6-5; 8 nucleotides align to TRBD2. The CDR3 runs 16 residues. The germline CDR1 and CDR2 sequences are MNHEY and SVGAGI. With 2 bases clipped from V and 7 bases from J, the junction kept 13 bases outside the gene matches. CDR3 amino acids: CASSYRPRGGLGEQYF. In DNA form, the CDR3 reads TGTGCCAGCAGTTACCGCCCCCGGGGGGGGCTAGGGGAGCAGTACTTC.

CDR3 loop: CASSLTEGSPLHF. Written as DNA, the CDR3 is TGTGCCAGCAGTTTGACAGAAGGTTCACCCCTCCACTTT. The chain carries TRBV12-3 or TRBV12-4 and TRBJ1-6; weak D call: TRBD1 (5 bases). V lost 3 bases to trimming and J lost 9 bases, with 9 bases between them. This CDR3 has 13 residues.

The chain couples TRBV24-1 to TRBJ1-2; 7 nucleotides line up with TRBD1. This CDR3 comprises 12 residues. Looked up from germline, CDR1 is KGHDR and CDR2 is SFDVKD. The trim removed 1 base at V and 12 bases at J, leaving 4 bases unmatched. CDR3 residues: CATSDFSGQHTF. The CDR3 DNA follows: TGTGCCACCAGTGATTTTTCGGGACAGCACACCTTC.

The V and J genes are TRBV28 and TRBJ2-1, with TRBD1 matching 9 bases. This CDR3 is built from 14 residues. V dropped 8 bases and J dropped 5; count of bases not matched to a gene: 7. Germline CDR1 MDHEN, CDR2 SYDVKM. Here the CDR3 reads CASVPGQGNNEQFF. The CDR3 DNA reads as TGTGCCAGCGTCCCGGGACAGGGAAACAATGAGCAGTTCTTC.

The chain links TRBV12-5 to TRBJ2-3; D unclear. The ends were cut back, 4 bases at V and 0 bases at J, with 5 bases in the middle. The germline gives CDR1 LGHNT, CDR2 FRNRAP. CDR3 length: 13 amino acids. The CDR3: CASGSQSTDTQYF. CDR3 DNA sequence: TGTGCTAGTGGTTCCCAGAGCACAGATACGCAGTATTTT.

The chain recombines TRBV24-1 with TRBJ1-2; 9 bases match TRBD1. Losses at the gene ends were 4 bases for V and 4 bases for J; bases not matched to a gene: 3. In germline, CDR1 is KGHDR, CDR2 SFDVKD. The CDR3 runs to 14 residues. This CDR3 reads CATSDGTGLYGYTF. Written as DNA, the CDR3 is TGTGCCACCAGTGACGGGACAGGGCTCTATGGCTACACCTTC.

The V gene is TRBV6-2 or TRBV6-3, the J gene TRBJ1-2, with 9 bases aligning to TRBD1. The CDR3 has 16 residues. Per the germline V gene, CDR1 is MNHEY and CDR2 is SVGEGT. The ends lost 2 bases at V and 1 base at J; junction bases unmatched: 5. CDR3 DNA sequence: TGTGCCAGCAGTTACAGCCGGGACAGGGATAACTATGGCTACACCTTC. This translates into CASSYSRDRDNYGYTF.

V and J are TRBV19 and TRBJ1-2; perhaps TRBD1 as D (5 bases). The CDR3 totals 14 residues. V gave up 0 bases and J gave up 8 bases, with 13 bases separating them. Germline CDR1 is LNHDA and CDR2 is SQIVND (reference sequence). The CDR3 region has the DNA TGTGCCAGTAGTATAGATGGCAGGGTCGTCGGCTACACCTTC. Translating gives CASSIDGRVVGYTF.

The chain is built from TRBV10-3 and TRBJ2-2, with a weak D call TRBD2 (7 bases). Germline loops: CDR1 ENHRY, CDR2 SYGVKD. This CDR3 contains 15 residues. V lost 8 bases, J lost 4 bases, and 17 bases lay in between. The CDR3 region is CAIPRGGPATGELFF. The CDR3 DNA sequence: TGTGCCATCCCTAGGGGGGGACCGGCCACCGGGGAGCTGTTTTTT.

With respect to this clone: Additional DNA sequences in this sample encode the identical CDR3. The chain employs TRBV7-2 and TRBJ1-1; perhaps TRBD1 as D (6 bases). V was shortened by 3 bases and J by 2 bases, with 19 bases between the two germline ends. Germline lookup yields CDR1 SGHTA and CDR2 FQGNSA. The CDR3 totals 17 residues. The CDR3 DNA follows: TGTGCCAGCAGCTTGAGGGGGGGACGCGGCCCCAACACTGAAGCTTTCTTT. It codes for CASSLRGGRGPNTEAFF. The entire variable domain, with the rest obtained from reference TRBV7-2 and TRBJ1-1, is as follows: GAGVSQSPSNKVTEKGKDVELRCDPISGHTALYWYRQSLGQGLEFLIYFQGNSAPDKSGLPSDRFSAERTGGSVSTLTIQRTQQEDSAVYLCASSLRGGRGPNTEAFFGQGTRLTVV.